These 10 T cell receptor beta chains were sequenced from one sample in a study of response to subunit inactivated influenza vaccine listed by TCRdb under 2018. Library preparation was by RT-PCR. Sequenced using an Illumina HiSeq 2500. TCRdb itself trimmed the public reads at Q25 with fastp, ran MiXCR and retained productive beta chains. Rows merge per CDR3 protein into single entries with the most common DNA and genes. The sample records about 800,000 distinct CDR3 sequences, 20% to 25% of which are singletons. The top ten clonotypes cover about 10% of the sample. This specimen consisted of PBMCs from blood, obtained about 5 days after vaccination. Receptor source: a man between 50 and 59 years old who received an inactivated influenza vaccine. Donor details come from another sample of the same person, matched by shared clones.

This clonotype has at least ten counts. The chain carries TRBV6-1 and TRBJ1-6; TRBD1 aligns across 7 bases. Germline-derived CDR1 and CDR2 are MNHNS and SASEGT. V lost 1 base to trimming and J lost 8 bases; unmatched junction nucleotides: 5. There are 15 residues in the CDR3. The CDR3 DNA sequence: TGTGCCAGCAGTGAAGGACAGGGTGTTTATTCACCCCTCCACTTT. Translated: CASSEGQGVYSPLHF.

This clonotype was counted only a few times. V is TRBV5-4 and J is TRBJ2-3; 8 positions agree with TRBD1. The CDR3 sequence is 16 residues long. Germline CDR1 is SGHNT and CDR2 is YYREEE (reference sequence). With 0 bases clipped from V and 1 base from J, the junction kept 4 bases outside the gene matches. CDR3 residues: CASSLAPGQGTDTQYF. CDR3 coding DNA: TGTGCCAGCAGCTTGGCACCGGGACAGGGCACAGATACGCAGTATTTT.

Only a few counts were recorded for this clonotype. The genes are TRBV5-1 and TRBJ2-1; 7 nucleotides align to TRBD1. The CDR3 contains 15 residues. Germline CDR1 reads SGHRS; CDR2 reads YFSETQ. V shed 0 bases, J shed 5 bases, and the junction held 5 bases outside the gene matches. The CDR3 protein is CASSLEGQTNNEQFF. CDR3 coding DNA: TGCGCCAGCAGCTTGGAGGGACAGACTAACAATGAGCAGTTCTTC.

CDR3 sequence (DNA): TGTGCCAGCAGTTCCTATAGGGAAGCCAAAAACATTCAGTACTTC. Translated: CASSSYREAKNIQYF. The gene calls are TRBV27 and TRBJ2-4; no reliable D call. The germline CDR1 and CDR2 sequences are MNHEY and SMNVEV (reference sequence). There are 15 residues in the CDR3. V was cut by 4 bases and J by 0 bases, with 10 bases left in between.

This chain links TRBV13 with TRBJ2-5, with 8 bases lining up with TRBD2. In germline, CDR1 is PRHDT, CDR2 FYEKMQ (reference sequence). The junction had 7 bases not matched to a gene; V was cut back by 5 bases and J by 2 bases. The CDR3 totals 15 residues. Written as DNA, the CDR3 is TGTGCCAGCAGCCCCCGGGTAGCGGGGCAAGAGACCCAGTACTTC. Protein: CASSPRVAGQETQYF.

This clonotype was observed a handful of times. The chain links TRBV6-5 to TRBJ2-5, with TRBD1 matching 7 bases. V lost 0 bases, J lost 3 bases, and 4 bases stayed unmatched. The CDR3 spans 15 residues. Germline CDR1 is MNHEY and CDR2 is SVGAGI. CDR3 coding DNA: TGTGCCAGCAGTTACTCAGGGGGCGTCGAAGAGACCCAGTACTTC. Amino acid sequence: CASSYSGGVEETQYF.

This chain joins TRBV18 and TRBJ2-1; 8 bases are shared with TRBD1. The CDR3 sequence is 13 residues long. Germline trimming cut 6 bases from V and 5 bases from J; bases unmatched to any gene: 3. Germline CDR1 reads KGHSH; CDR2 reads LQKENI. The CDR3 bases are TGTGCCAGCTCGCAGGGGGCGGACAATGAGCAGTTCTTC. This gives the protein CASSQGADNEQFF.

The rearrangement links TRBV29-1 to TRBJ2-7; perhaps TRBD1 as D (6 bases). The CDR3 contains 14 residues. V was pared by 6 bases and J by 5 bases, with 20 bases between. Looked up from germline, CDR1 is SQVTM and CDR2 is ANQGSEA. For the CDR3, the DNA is TGCAGCGTGATCCCCTCGGGACAAGTGGACGAGCAGTACTTC. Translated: CSVIPSGQVDEQYF.

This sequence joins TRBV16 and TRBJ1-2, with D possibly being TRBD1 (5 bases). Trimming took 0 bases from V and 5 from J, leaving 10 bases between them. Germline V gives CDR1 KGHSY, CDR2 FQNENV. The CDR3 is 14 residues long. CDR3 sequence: CASSQSAGTYGYTF. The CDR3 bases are TGTGCCAGCAGCCAATCGGCAGGGACGTATGGCTACACCTTC.

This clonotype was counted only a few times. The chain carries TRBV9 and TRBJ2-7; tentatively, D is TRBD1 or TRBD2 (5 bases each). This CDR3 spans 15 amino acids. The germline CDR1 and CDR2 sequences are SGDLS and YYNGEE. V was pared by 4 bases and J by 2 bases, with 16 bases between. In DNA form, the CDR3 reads TGTGCCAGCAGCCCCCGTGGGACCTATGCCTACGAGCAGTACTTC. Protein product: CASSPRGTYAYEQYF. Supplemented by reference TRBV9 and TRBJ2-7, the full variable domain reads DSGVTQTPKHLITATGQRVTLRCSPRSGDLSVYWYQQSLDQGLQFLIQYYNGEERAKGNILERFSAQQFPDLHSELNLSSLELGDSALYFCASSPRGTYAYEQYFGPGTRLTVT.